A selection of T cell receptor beta chains follows, all from one sample in a study of Ad26.COV2.S vaccination and SARS-CoV-2 variants. The method was immunoSEQ multiplex PCR; TCRdb's version includes in-frame clones alone and lacks a portion of them. The sample records about 680,000 clones, 70% to 90% being singletons. Here the sequenced sample was peripheral blood, taken in a trial of Ad26.COV2.S vaccine versus placebo. The receptors originated from a person aged 18-65 years who received the Ad26.COV2.S COVID-19 vaccine or a placebo. Each CDR3 is given with its conserved first and last residue. D genes are given only for firm matches. Clone size is given for some rows only: seen once, a few or many times, or a class if the clone is expanded.

j_call: TRBJ1-5
clone_size: .
v_call: TRBV5-8
d_call: TRBD1
cdr3_aa: CASSATGGHQPQHF
cdr3_nt: TGTGCCAGCAGCGCGACAGGGGGCCATCAGCCCCAGCATTTT

j_call: TRBJ2-1
clone_size: .
v_call: TRBV12-3/TRBV12-4
d_call: .
cdr3_aa: CASSPRRGNEQFF
cdr3_nt: TGTGCCAGCAGTCCGCGTCGGGGGAATGAGCAGTTCTTC

j_call: TRBJ1-3
clone_size: .
v_call: TRBV6-5
d_call: TRBD1
cdr3_aa: CASRRTGAGNTIYF
cdr3_nt: TGTGCCAGCAGGCGCACAGGGGCTGGAAACACCATATATTTT

j_call: TRBJ1-1
clone_size: .
v_call: TRBV4-2
d_call: TRBD1
cdr3_aa: CASSQVNRQGGPEAFF
cdr3_nt: TGTGCCAGCAGCCAAGTTAATCGGCAGGGGGGCCCTGAAGCTTTCTTT

j_call: TRBJ1-2
clone_size: .
v_call: TRBV5-1
d_call: .
cdr3_aa: CASSLEGSYGYTF
cdr3_nt: TGCGCCAGCAGCTTGGAAGGGAGCTATGGCTACACCTTC

j_call: TRBJ1-5
clone_size: .
v_call: TRBV5-5
d_call: .
cdr3_aa: CASSSINQPQHF
cdr3_nt: TGTGCCAGCAGCTCGATTAATCAGCCCCAGCATTTT

j_call: TRBJ2-1
clone_size: few
v_call: TRBV24-1
d_call: TRBD2
cdr3_aa: CATSGVAGVNEQFF
cdr3_nt: TGTGCCACCAGTGGGGTAGCGGGTGTGAATGAGCAGTTCTTC

j_call: TRBJ1-1
clone_size: .
v_call: TRBV6-4
d_call: .
cdr3_aa: CASRETPGATEAFF
cdr3_nt: TGTGCCAGCAGGGAAACACCAGGGGCCACTGAAGCTTTCTTT

j_call: TRBJ2-1
clone_size: .
v_call: TRBV7-2
d_call: TRBD2
cdr3_aa: CASSFGLAGGEQFF
cdr3_nt: TGTGCCAGCAGCTTTGGACTAGCGGGAGGGGAGCAGTTCTTC

j_call: TRBJ2-3
clone_size: .
v_call: TRBV5-4
d_call: TRBD2
cdr3_aa: CASSLASSAGRGDTQYF
cdr3_nt: TGTGCCAGCAGCTTGGCCAGTTCAGCGGGAAGGGGAGATACGCAGTATTTT

j_call: TRBJ2-5
clone_size: once
v_call: TRBV2
d_call: .
cdr3_aa: CASSVNRQETQYF
cdr3_nt: TGTGCCAGCAGTGTGAACAGACAAGAGACCCAGTACTTC

j_call: TRBJ2-2
clone_size: .
v_call: TRBV10-1
d_call: .
cdr3_aa: CASSESGRNTGELFF
cdr3_nt: TGCGCCAGCAGTGAGTCCGGACGGAACACCGGGGAGCTGTTTTTT

j_call: TRBJ2-3
clone_size: .
v_call: TRBV11-2
d_call: TRBD2
cdr3_aa: CASSRREASTDTQYF
cdr3_nt: TGTGCCAGCAGCAGGCGGGAGGCCAGCACAGATACGCAGTATTTT

j_call: TRBJ2-1
clone_size: .
v_call: TRBV11-2
d_call: .
cdr3_aa: CASSLDRGDGGFEQFF
cdr3_nt: TGTGCCAGCAGCTTAGATCGCGGGGATGGAGGGTTTGAGCAGTTCTTC

j_call: TRBJ1-2
clone_size: once
v_call: TRBV19
d_call: .
cdr3_aa: CASSIEGLGYTF
cdr3_nt: TGTGCCAGTAGTATAGAAGGACTTGGCTACACCTTC

j_call: TRBJ2-7
clone_size: .
v_call: TRBV4-2
d_call: TRBD2
cdr3_aa: CASSQRAGGDEQYF
cdr3_nt: TGTGCCAGCAGCCAGAGAGCGGGGGGTGACGAGCAGTACTTC

j_call: TRBJ1-5
clone_size: once
v_call: TRBV24-1
d_call: .
cdr3_aa: CATSDNSGRGQPQHF
cdr3_nt: TGTGCCACCAGTGATAACAGCGGACGAGGTCAGCCCCAGCATTTT

j_call: TRBJ1-6
clone_size: .
v_call: TRBV7-9
d_call: .
cdr3_aa: CASSRDNSPLHF
cdr3_nt: TGTGCCAGCAGTCGGGACAATTCACCCCTCCACTTT

j_call: TRBJ1-5
clone_size: once
v_call: TRBV6-5
d_call: .
cdr3_aa: CASSPSGPGGQPQHF
cdr3_nt: TGTGCCAGCAGCCCGAGTGGGCCCGGGGGTCAGCCCCAGCATTTT

j_call: TRBJ2-2
clone_size: .
v_call: TRBV5-1
d_call: TRBD2
cdr3_aa: CASSLQRGPSTGELFF
cdr3_nt: TGCGCCAGCAGCTTGCAGCGGGGCCCGAGCACCGGGGAGCTGTTTTTT

j_call: TRBJ1-4
clone_size: .
v_call: TRBV24-1
d_call: TRBD1
cdr3_aa: CATSDLQGQGTNEKLFF
cdr3_nt: TGTGCCACCAGTGATTTGCAGGGACAGGGGACTAATGAAAAACTGTTTTTT

j_call: TRBJ2-1
clone_size: .
v_call: TRBV19
d_call: .
cdr3_aa: CASSYEGGRGEQFF
cdr3_nt: TGTGCCAGTAGTTACGAGGGAGGCCGGGGTGAGCAGTTCTTC

j_call: TRBJ2-1
clone_size: .
v_call: TRBV5-1
d_call: .
cdr3_aa: CASSLPDSRNEQFF
cdr3_nt: TGCGCCAGCAGCTTGCCGGACTCCCGAAATGAGCAGTTCTTC

j_call: TRBJ2-5
clone_size: .
v_call: TRBV2
d_call: .
cdr3_aa: CASIGDGQTQYF
cdr3_nt: TGTGCCAGCATCGGGGACGGTCAGACCCAGTACTTC

j_call: TRBJ2-6
clone_size: .
v_call: TRBV6-4
d_call: .
cdr3_aa: CASSRDRSGANVLTF
cdr3_nt: TGTGCCAGCAGTAGAGACAGGTCTGGGGCCAACGTCCTGACTTTC

j_call: TRBJ2-7
clone_size: .
v_call: TRBV18
d_call: TRBD1
cdr3_aa: CASSPTLFTGESYEQYF
cdr3_nt: TGTGCCAGCTCACCCACCCTTTTTACAGGGGAATCCTACGAGCAGTACTTC

j_call: TRBJ1-2
clone_size: .
v_call: TRBV3-1/TRBV3-2
d_call: .
cdr3_aa: CASTPTGTHYGYTF
cdr3_nt: TGTGCCAGCACCCCGACCGGGACACACTATGGCTACACCTTC

j_call: TRBJ1-5
clone_size: .
v_call: TRBV19
d_call: TRBD1
cdr3_aa: CASSIRQGFSNQPQHF
cdr3_nt: TGTGCCAGTAGTATCCGACAGGGGTTTAGCAATCAGCCCCAGCATTTT

j_call: TRBJ2-7
clone_size: .
v_call: TRBV14
d_call: .
cdr3_aa: CASSPAGQRSYEQYF
cdr3_nt: TGTGCCAGCAGCCCTGCGGGGCAGCGCTCCTACGAGCAGTACTTC

j_call: TRBJ1-2
clone_size: .
v_call: TRBV6-6
d_call: .
cdr3_aa: CASSYSTGWGYTF
cdr3_nt: TGTGCCAGCAGTTACTCGACCGGGTGGGGCTACACCTTC

j_call: TRBJ1-2
clone_size: .
v_call: TRBV30
d_call: .
cdr3_aa: CAWRERDYGYTF
cdr3_nt: TGTGCCTGGAGAGAACGGGACTATGGCTACACCTTC

j_call: TRBJ2-6
clone_size: .
v_call: TRBV24-1
d_call: .
cdr3_aa: CATMGRDTDNSGANVLTF
cdr3_nt: TGTGCCACCATGGGAAGGGACACCGATAACTCTGGGGCCAACGTCCTGACTTTC

j_call: TRBJ2-1
clone_size: .
v_call: TRBV10-3
d_call: .
cdr3_aa: CAISDRQYNEQFF
cdr3_nt: TGTGCCATCAGTGACCGACAGTACAATGAGCAGTTCTTC

j_call: TRBJ2-6
clone_size: .
v_call: TRBV19
d_call: .
cdr3_aa: CASSIESSGANVLTF
cdr3_nt: TGTGCCAGTAGTATAGAGTCCTCTGGGGCCAACGTCCTGACTTTC

j_call: TRBJ2-5
clone_size: .
v_call: TRBV30
d_call: TRBD2
cdr3_aa: CAWGSRRTSGAEETQYF
cdr3_nt: TGTGCCTGGGGGTCCCGCCGGACTAGCGGGGCCGAAGAGACCCAGTACTTC

j_call: TRBJ2-7
clone_size: .
v_call: TRBV5-6
d_call: .
cdr3_aa: CASSLASGVYEQYF
cdr3_nt: TGTGCCAGCAGCTTGGCCAGCGGAGTCTACGAGCAGTACTTC

j_call: TRBJ1-2
clone_size: .
v_call: TRBV5-5
d_call: .
cdr3_aa: CASSFAGGPNYGYTF
cdr3_nt: TGTGCCAGCAGCTTTGCCGGGGGACCTAACTATGGCTACACCTTC